The rows below give T cell receptor beta chains drawn from one sample of a study of cytomegalovirus exposure and HLA in healthy donors. Data came from immunoSEQ multiplex PCR; TCRdb stores just in-frame clones and leaves some out. The data show hundreds of thousands of clones, about nine tenths seen once. Sequenced: PBMCs. The source of these receptors is a woman between 18 and 29 years old in good health and CMV-seronegative. The CDR3 runs from the conserved cysteine through the conserved F or W. The D gene is left open where the match is weak. The size field is filled for only some rows; it gives once, few, many or a size class.

J gene: TRBJ2-7; V gene: TRBV7-6; D gene: TRBD1; clone size: .; CDR3 protein: CASSLGQGDEQYF; CDR3 DNA: TGTGCCAGCAGCCTGGGACAGGGTGATGAGCAGTACTTC
J gene: TRBJ2-1; V gene: TRBV19; D gene: .; clone size: .; CDR3 protein: CASSIRPEGVDEQFF; CDR3 DNA: TGTGCCAGTAGTATTCGGCCGGAGGGAGTCGATGAGCAGTTCTTC
J gene: TRBJ2-1; V gene: TRBV21-1; D gene: .; clone size: .; CDR3 protein: CASRQGSSYNEQFF; CDR3 DNA: TGTGCCAGCCGACAGGGAAGCTCCTACAATGAGCAGTTCTTC
J gene: TRBJ2-7; V gene: TRBV11-2; D gene: TRBD2; clone size: .; CDR3 protein: CASSSLAGSSYEQYF; CDR3 DNA: TGTGCCAGCAGCTCTTTAGCGGGAAGCTCCTACGAGCAGTACTTC
J gene: TRBJ1-1; V gene: TRBV7-9; D gene: TRBD1; clone size: .; CDR3 protein: CASSDRVVVSNTEAFF; CDR3 DNA: TGTGCCAGCAGCGACAGGGTGGTGGTTTCTAACACTGAAGCTTTCTTT
J gene: TRBJ2-1; V gene: TRBV28; D gene: TRBD1; clone size: .; CDR3 protein: CASSTQDRGSREQFF; CDR3 DNA: TGTGCCAGCAGTACGCAGGACAGGGGGTCGAGAGAGCAGTTCTTC
J gene: TRBJ1-3; V gene: TRBV27; D gene: .; clone size: .; CDR3 protein: CASSPAQGWTGNTIYF; CDR3 DNA: TGTGCCAGCAGTCCCGCACAGGGCTGGACTGGAAACACCATATATTTT
J gene: TRBJ1-4; V gene: TRBV11-2; D gene: .; clone size: .; CDR3 protein: CASSLTRNEKLFF; CDR3 DNA: TGTGCCAGCAGCCTAACGCGGAATGAAAAACTGTTTTTT
J gene: TRBJ2-5; V gene: TRBV15; D gene: TRBD1; clone size: once; CDR3 protein: CATSRPRQGLQETQYF; CDR3 DNA: TGTGCCACCAGCAGGCCTAGACAGGGCCTCCAAGAGACCCAGTACTTC
J gene: TRBJ1-5; V gene: TRBV28; D gene: .; clone size: .; CDR3 protein: CASSFSLGRAGDRPQHF; CDR3 DNA: TGTGCCAGCAGTTTTAGCTTGGGCCGGGCGGGAGATCGGCCCCAGCATTTT
J gene: TRBJ1-2; V gene: TRBV2; D gene: .; clone size: .; CDR3 protein: CASSPERSPSYGYTF; CDR3 DNA: TGTGCCAGCAGTCCGGAGCGCAGCCCTTCTTATGGCTACACCTTC
J gene: TRBJ2-6; V gene: TRBV11-2; D gene: .; clone size: .; CDR3 protein: CASSTQRGGSGANVLTF; CDR3 DNA: TGTGCCAGCAGCACTCAAAGGGGAGGCTCTGGGGCCAACGTCCTGACTTTC
J gene: TRBJ2-1; V gene: TRBV4-1; D gene: .; clone size: .; CDR3 protein: CASSQDPLDEQFF; CDR3 DNA: TGCGCCAGCAGCCAAGACCCCTTAGATGAGCAGTTCTTC
J gene: TRBJ1-5; V gene: TRBV23-1; D gene: TRBD1; clone size: .; CDR3 protein: CASSQSSGGSNQPQHF; CDR3 DNA: TGCGCCAGCAGTCAATCATCAGGGGGGAGCAATCAGCCCCAGCATTTT
J gene: TRBJ1-2; V gene: TRBV21-1; D gene: .; clone size: once; CDR3 protein: CASATGGWNGYTF; CDR3 DNA: TGTGCCAGCGCCACAGGGGGATGGAATGGCTACACCTTC
J gene: TRBJ2-5; V gene: TRBV14; D gene: .; clone size: .; CDR3 protein: CASSPTTLQHQETQYF; CDR3 DNA: TGTGCCAGCAGCCCCACGACATTGCAGCACCAAGAGACCCAGTACTTC
J gene: TRBJ1-1; V gene: TRBV14; D gene: .; clone size: .; CDR3 protein: CASSHLLNTEAFF; CDR3 DNA: TGTGCCAGCAGCCACTTATTGAACACTGAAGCTTTCTTT
J gene: TRBJ2-5; V gene: TRBV30; D gene: TRBD2; clone size: .; CDR3 protein: CAWSASGSNRGETQYF; CDR3 DNA: TGTGCCTGGAGTGCTAGCGGGTCCAATCGGGGGGAGACCCAGTACTTC
J gene: TRBJ1-2; V gene: TRBV10-2; D gene: .; clone size: few; CDR3 protein: CASSDGGGNYGYTF; CDR3 DNA: TGCGCCAGCAGTGATGGGGGAGGTAACTATGGCTACACCTTC
J gene: TRBJ1-5; V gene: TRBV27; D gene: TRBD1; clone size: .; CDR3 protein: CASRPLTGVQPQHF; CDR3 DNA: TGTGCCAGCAGACCTCTCACAGGGGTTCAGCCCCAGCATTTT
J gene: TRBJ1-2; V gene: TRBV28; D gene: TRBD1; clone size: .; CDR3 protein: CASSILRGLRYGYTF; CDR3 DNA: TGTGCCAGCAGTATCCTCAGGGGGTTGCGCTATGGCTACACCTTC
J gene: TRBJ1-1; V gene: TRBV5-6; D gene: TRBD1; clone size: .; CDR3 protein: CASSLGGGDSRLAFF; CDR3 DNA: TGTGCCAGCAGCTTGGGGGGCGGGGACAGCCGTTTAGCTTTCTTT
J gene: TRBJ1-2; V gene: TRBV5-6; D gene: .; clone size: once; CDR3 protein: CASSWDSLNYGYTF; CDR3 DNA: TGTGCCAGCAGCTGGGACTCTCTCAACTATGGCTACACCTTC
J gene: TRBJ1-2; V gene: TRBV5-1; D gene: TRBD1; clone size: .; CDR3 protein: CASRASGDSYGYTF; CDR3 DNA: TGCGCCAGCAGGGCGTCTGGGGACAGCTATGGCTACACCTTC
J gene: TRBJ1-5; V gene: TRBV7-9; D gene: TRBD1; clone size: .; CDR3 protein: CASSPTGDSNQPQHF; CDR3 DNA: TGTGCCAGCAGCCCGACAGGGGATAGCAATCAGCCCCAGCATTTT
J gene: TRBJ2-3; V gene: TRBV30; D gene: .; clone size: .; CDR3 protein: CAWSARLIVDTQYF; CDR3 DNA: TGTGCCTGGAGTGCGCGTCTTATCGTAGATACGCAGTATTTT
J gene: TRBJ1-1; V gene: TRBV9; D gene: TRBD1; clone size: .; CDR3 protein: CASSVRGQGASEAFF; CDR3 DNA: TGTGCCAGCAGCGTCCGGGGACAGGGGGCGTCTGAAGCTTTCTTT
J gene: TRBJ2-3; V gene: TRBV27; D gene: TRBD1; clone size: .; CDR3 protein: CASSLSSRGQPSTDTQYF; CDR3 DNA: TGTGCCAGCAGTTTGTCCTCCAGGGGGCAGCCTTCCACAGATACGCAGTATTTT
J gene: TRBJ1-4; V gene: TRBV5-1; D gene: TRBD1; clone size: .; CDR3 protein: CASSLGTGSPAQKKLFF; CDR3 DNA: TGCGCCAGCAGCCTCGGGACAGGTTCTCCGGCACAGAAAAAACTGTTTTTT
J gene: TRBJ2-7; V gene: TRBV28; D gene: .; clone size: .; CDR3 protein: CASSFTMEQYF; CDR3 DNA: TGTGCCAGCAGTTTTACAATGGAGCAGTACTTC
J gene: TRBJ1-5; V gene: TRBV6-1; D gene: .; clone size: once; CDR3 protein: CASSEAYRVRFGNQPQHF; CDR3 DNA: TGTGCCAGCAGTGAAGCCTACCGGGTCCGATTTGGCAATCAGCCCCAGCATTTT
J gene: TRBJ2-1; V gene: TRBV30; D gene: .; clone size: .; CDR3 protein: CAWSRGGASSYNEQFF; CDR3 DNA: TGTGCCTGGAGCCGAGGTGGAGCGTCTTCCTACAATGAGCAGTTCTTC
J gene: TRBJ2-1; V gene: TRBV2; D gene: .; clone size: .; CDR3 protein: CATNTIDEQFF; CDR3 DNA: TGTGCCACCAACACTATCGATGAGCAGTTCTTC
J gene: TRBJ2-1; V gene: TRBV10-3; D gene: .; clone size: .; CDR3 protein: CAISEGGSGASNEQFF; CDR3 DNA: TGTGCCATCAGTGAAGGTGGATCGGGAGCTAGTAATGAGCAGTTCTTC
J gene: TRBJ1-3; V gene: TRBV2; D gene: .; clone size: .; CDR3 protein: CASNDAGDHSGNTIYF; CDR3 DNA: TGTGCCAGCAACGATGCAGGGGATCACTCTGGAAACACCATATATTTT
J gene: TRBJ1-1; V gene: TRBV29-1; D gene: .; clone size: .; CDR3 protein: CSVEGSYEGDTEAFF; CDR3 DNA: TGCAGCGTTGAAGGTAGCTACGAGGGAGACACTGAAGCTTTCTTT
J gene: TRBJ2-7; V gene: TRBV2; D gene: TRBD1; clone size: once; CDR3 protein: CASSHTRTGFAYEQYF; CDR3 DNA: TGTGCCAGCAGTCACACTAGGACAGGGTTTGCCTACGAGCAGTACTTC
J gene: TRBJ2-7; V gene: TRBV20-1; D gene: .; clone size: .; CDR3 protein: CSASLAYEQYF; CDR3 DNA: TGCAGTGCTAGCTTAGCCTACGAGCAGTACTTC
J gene: TRBJ2-7; V gene: TRBV2; D gene: .; clone size: .; CDR3 protein: CASRSPPAGDNEQYF; CDR3 DNA: TGTGCCAGCCGAAGTCCCCCGGCAGGGGATAACGAGCAGTACTTC
J gene: TRBJ2-2; V gene: TRBV10-1; D gene: TRBD2; clone size: .; CDR3 protein: CASKSGTSPTGELFF; CDR3 DNA: TGCGCCAGCAAAAGCGGGACTAGTCCCACCGGGGAGCTGTTTTTT
J gene: TRBJ2-5; V gene: TRBV7-8; D gene: TRBD2; clone size: .; CDR3 protein: CASSLGSGSGGQETQYF; CDR3 DNA: TGTGCCAGCAGCTTAGGGTCGGGTAGCGGGGGGCAAGAGACCCAGTACTTC
J gene: TRBJ2-3; V gene: TRBV28; D gene: .; clone size: once; CDR3 protein: CASSLGRRTDTQYF; CDR3 DNA: TGTGCCAGCAGTTTGGGGAGACGCACAGATACGCAGTATTTT
J gene: TRBJ2-3; V gene: TRBV28; D gene: TRBD1; clone size: .; CDR3 protein: CASSPGQLNTDTQYF; CDR3 DNA: TGTGCCAGCAGTCCGGGACAGCTTAACACAGATACGCAGTATTTT
J gene: TRBJ1-4; V gene: TRBV5-1; D gene: .; clone size: .; CDR3 protein: CASSLNRVATNEKLFF; CDR3 DNA: TGCGCCAGCAGCTTGAACAGGGTTGCAACTAATGAAAAACTGTTTTTT
J gene: TRBJ1-1; V gene: TRBV6-6; D gene: .; clone size: .; CDR3 protein: CASSLTVNTEAFF; CDR3 DNA: TGTGCCAGCAGTCTGACAGTGAACACTGAAGCTTTCTTT
J gene: TRBJ1-5; V gene: TRBV27; D gene: TRBD1; clone size: .; CDR3 protein: CASSFGQGNQPQHF; CDR3 DNA: TGTGCCAGCAGTTTTGGACAGGGGAACCAGCCCCAGCATTTT
J gene: TRBJ1-2; V gene: TRBV5-5; D gene: TRBD1; clone size: once; CDR3 protein: CASSPGQGRGYTF; CDR3 DNA: TGTGCCAGCAGCCCCGGACAGGGCCGGGGCTACACCTTC
J gene: TRBJ1-3; V gene: TRBV4-2; D gene: .; clone size: .; CDR3 protein: CASSQAGTGNTIYF; CDR3 DNA: TGTGCCAGCAGCCAAGCAGGGACTGGAAACACCATATATTTT
J gene: TRBJ1-2; V gene: TRBV11-2; D gene: TRBD1; clone size: .; CDR3 protein: CASSPGGTGGIAGYTF; CDR3 DNA: TGTGCCAGCAGCCCTGGCGGGACAGGGGGGATCGCTGGCTACACCTTC
J gene: TRBJ2-3; V gene: TRBV5-4; D gene: TRBD2; clone size: few; CDR3 protein: CASGLAGPSTDTQYF; CDR3 DNA: TGTGCCAGCGGCCTAGCGGGACCTAGCACAGATACGCAGTATTTT
J gene: TRBJ1-2; V gene: TRBV30; D gene: TRBD1; clone size: .; CDR3 protein: CAWYRGGLHYGYTF; CDR3 DNA: TGTGCCTGGTACAGGGGGGGACTACATTATGGCTACACCTTC
J gene: TRBJ1-3; V gene: TRBV5-1; D gene: .; clone size: .; CDR3 protein: CASQPDGLLSGNTIYF; CDR3 DNA: TGCGCCAGCCAGCCAGACGGACTCCTAAGTGGAAACACCATATATTTT
J gene: TRBJ2-1; V gene: TRBV7-9; D gene: TRBD1; clone size: .; CDR3 protein: CASRPQGIPQDYNEQFF; CDR3 DNA: TGTGCCAGCAGACCACAGGGGATTCCACAAGATTACAATGAGCAGTTCTTC
J gene: TRBJ1-4; V gene: TRBV28; D gene: .; clone size: once; CDR3 protein: CASSLYSQGQLFF; CDR3 DNA: TGTGCCAGCAGTCTTTACAGTCAGGGGCAACTGTTTTTT
J gene: TRBJ2-1; V gene: TRBV5-6; D gene: .; clone size: .; CDR3 protein: CASSWTAYEQFF; CDR3 DNA: TGTGCCAGCAGCTGGACAGCTTATGAGCAGTTCTTC